These 29 T cell receptor beta chains originate from one sample sequenced in a study of CD8+ T cells in alopecia areata. It was cDNA, reverse transcribed from extracted RNA, that served as the sequencing template. Sequenced by immunoSEQ multiplex PCR; TCRdb stores in-frame clones only, minus some. The data contain 140,000 or so clones, around 62% of them seen just once; the ten biggest clones take up roughly a third. Sequenced sample: CD8+ T cells sorted from blood. The receptors come from a human donor in good health.

The chain carries TRBV5-6 and TRBJ1-2; a possible D gene is TRBD1 (5 bases). This CDR3 has 13 residues. Between the trimmed V and J ends, which lost 0 bases and 4 bases, there was a span of 7 bases. CDR1 SGHDT and CDR2 YYEEEE come from the germline V gene. The CDR3 DNA is TGTGCCAGCAGCTTGGAAACAGGCTATGGCTACACCTTC. Translation gives CASSLETGYGYTF.

This clone was counted between two and nine times. The chain is built from TRBV5-6 and TRBJ2-2; 8 bases fit TRBD1. This CDR3 spans 18 amino acids. V was pared by 2 bases and J by 6 bases, with 15 bases of the junction left unmatched. CDR1 is SGHDT and CDR2 is YYEEEE in the germline V gene. The CDR3 is CASSFPRTRQGSPGELFF. The CDR3 DNA follows: TGTGCCAGCAGCTTCCCCCGCACCCGACAGGGGTCACCCGGGGAGCTGTTTTTT.

The chain combines TRBV7-9 with TRBJ2-5; D gene ambiguous. CDR3 length: 14 amino acids. The germline V gene encodes CDR1 SEHNR and CDR2 FQNEAQ (reference sequence). V lost 6 bases and J lost 0, with 11 bases in between. The CDR3 reads CASSSTAYQETQYF. The CDR3 DNA reads TGTGCCAGCAGTTCAACAGCGTACCAAGAGACCCAGTACTTC.

This sequence joins TRBV29-1 and TRBJ1-1; 8 bases are shared with TRBD1. This CDR3 spans 15 amino acids. In germline, CDR1 is SQVTM, CDR2 ANQGSEA. The J segment lost 4 bases and the V segment lost 4 bases, leaving 11 bases of the junction unmatched. The DNA for the CDR3 is TGCAGCGTTGGAGGGGCAACAGGGGGGCGCACTGAAGCTTTCTTT. This codes for CSVGGATGGRTEAFF.

The J gene is TRBJ2-7, the V gene TRBV5-6, with TRBD1 matching over 7 bases. The germline gives CDR1 SGHDT, CDR2 YYEEEE. The CDR3 length is 16 residues. The trim removed 1 base at V and 3 bases at J, leaving 10 bases unmatched. The CDR3 nucleotides read TGTGCCAGCAGCTTGAACACCGGGACAGACTTCTACGAGCAGTACTTC. Protein: CASSLNTGTDFYEQYF.

DNA for the CDR3: TGTGCCAGCAGTTTCACAGCAAACACCGGGGAGCTGTTTTTT. Translation: CASSFTANTGELFF. The V gene is TRBV27, the J gene TRBJ2-2; no clear D gene. Germline-derived CDR1 and CDR2 are MNHEY and SMNVEV (reference sequence). The CDR3 totals 14 residues. V lost 3 bases and J lost 2, with 7 bases in between.

The V gene is TRBV27, the J gene TRBJ2-7; D unclear. V lost 1 base to trimming and J lost 3 bases, with 10 bases between them. There are 14 residues in the CDR3. Germline lookup yields CDR1 MNHEY and CDR2 SMNVEV (reference sequence). The CDR3 DNA reads TGTGCCAGCAGTTTATTCTCCGGAAACTACGAGCAGTACTTC. Amino acid sequence: CASSLFSGNYEQYF.

The sample holds a few counts of this clone. The J gene is TRBJ2-1, the V gene TRBV30, with TRBD2 as a possible D gene (5 bases). Germline values: CDR1 GTSNPN, CDR2 SVGIG (reference sequence). V was pared by 2 bases and J by 5 bases, with 16 bases between. The CDR3 is made up of 15 amino acids. This CDR3 is CAWSTGIGSHNEQFF. For the CDR3, the DNA is TGTGCCTGGAGTACCGGGATAGGGAGTCACAATGAGCAGTTCTTC.

A few counts support this clone. The chain employs TRBV7-9 and TRBJ2-2; D tentatively reads TRBD1 or TRBD2 (5 bases each). Germline V CDR1 and CDR2: SEHNR, FQNEAQ (reference sequence). This CDR3 has 14 amino acids. Trimming shortened V by 8 bases and J by 3 bases, and 13 bases separated the two germline ends. The CDR3 reads CASAEDTHTGELFF. In nucleotides, the CDR3 is TGTGCCAGCGCGGAGGACACCCACACCGGGGAGCTGTTTTTT.

The chain joins TRBV7-2 to TRBJ1-5; unclear D gene. The V gene's germline CDR1 is SGHTA and CDR2 FQGNSA. Trimming cost V 5 bases and J 6 bases, with 11 bases left between them. The CDR3 totals 13 residues. DNA for the CDR3: TGTGCCAGCAGCCTAAGAGGTAGTCAGCCCCAGCATTTT. This translates into CASSLRGSQPQHF.

This clone was seen a few times. The chain recombines TRBV29-1 with TRBJ2-7; 11 bases agree with TRBD1. The CDR3 loop spans 14 amino acids. In germline, CDR1 is SQVTM, CDR2 ANQGSEA. Trimming at V came to 3 bases and at J to 1 base, leaving 2 bases not matched to a gene. CDR3 DNA: TGCAGCGTTGATGGGGACAGGGGGTCCTACGAGCAGTACTTC. This translates into CSVDGDRGSYEQYF.

This chain joins TRBV29-1 and TRBJ2-6, with 10 bases fitting TRBD1. This CDR3 contains 17 residues. V trimming: 5 bases; J trimming: 2 bases; junction bases outside the gene matches: 9. From germline, CDR1 is SQVTM and CDR2 ANQGSEA. The CDR3: CSVRIRDRGPGANVLTF. The CDR3 nucleotides are TGCAGCGTTAGAATCCGAGACAGGGGGCCTGGGGCCAACGTCCTGACTTTC.

V and J are TRBV9 and TRBJ2-1; no firm D call. The V end was cut by 3 bases, the J end by 4 bases, with 8 bases between. There are 13 residues in the CDR3. In germline, CDR1 is SGDLS, CDR2 YYNGEE. The CDR3 spells CASSASLYNEQFF. DNA for the CDR3: TGTGCCAGCAGCGCATCCCTGTACAATGAGCAGTTCTTC. Full variable domain (rest looked up from reference TRBV9 and TRBJ2-1): DSGVTQTPKHLITATGQRVTLRCSPRSGDLSVYWYQQSLDQGLQFLIQYYNGEERAKGNILERFSAQQFPDLHSELNLSSLELGDSALYFCASSASLYNEQFFGPGTRLTVL.

The V call is TRBV30, the J call TRBJ2-7; tentatively, D is TRBD2 (7 bases). The CDR3 totals 15 residues. Germline V gene data show CDR1 as GTSNPN and CDR2 as SVGIG (reference sequence). V was clipped by 2 bases and J by 4 bases, with 18 bases between them. The CDR3 nucleotides read TGTGCCTGGAGTACGGGGGCGGGAGAGAGGTACGAGCAGTACTTC. It specifies CAWSTGAGERYEQYF.

J is TRBJ2-2 and V is TRBV7-3, with a tentative D call TRBD1 (5 bases). Trimming stripped 2 bases from V and 5 bases from J, with 6 bases between. The CDR3 length is 13 residues. Per germline, CDR1 SGHTA and CDR2 FQGTGA. In DNA form, the CDR3 reads TGTGCCAGCAGCTTACAGGGTACCGGGGAGCTGTTTTTT. Translation: CASSLQGTGELFF.

A single count supports this clone. CDR3 coding DNA: TGTGCCAGCAGCGGGCAGGAGAACACAGATACGCAGTATTTT. Translation gives CASSGQENTDTQYF. The chain is built from TRBV9 and TRBJ2-3; D remains ambiguous. The CDR3 has 14 residues. CDR1 is SGDLS, CDR2 YYNGEE, per germline. The V and J ends lost 3 bases and 2 bases respectively, with 10 bases between them.

This clone was recorded a few times. V is TRBV7-9 and J is TRBJ2-2; weak D call: TRBD2 (6 bases). CDR1 and CDR2 (germline): SEHNR, FQNEAQ (reference sequence). V lost 4 bases, J lost 0 bases, and 12 bases lay in between. The CDR3 sequence is 16 residues long. CDR3 region: CASSWDSHANTGELFF. Here the CDR3 DNA reads TGTGCCAGCAGCTGGGACTCCCACGCGAACACCGGGGAGCTGTTTTTT.

In its sample, this clone was seen a few times. The gene calls are TRBV7-8 and TRBJ2-7; TRBD1 matches 10 bases. The CDR3 has 14 residues. Per the germline V gene, CDR1 is SGHVS and CDR2 is FQNEAQ. The junction had 6 bases not matched to a gene; V was cut back by 7 bases and J by 3 bases. The CDR3 loop reads CASTAGTGDYEQYF. The CDR3 DNA reads as TGTGCCAGCACCGCCGGGACAGGGGACTACGAGCAGTACTTC.

This rearrangement joins TRBV2 to TRBJ2-1; 11 bases map to TRBD2. Per the germline V gene, CDR1 is SNHLY and CDR2 is FYNNEI. Losses at the gene ends were 3 bases for V and 4 bases for J; bases not matched to a gene: 5. This CDR3 has 16 amino acids. DNA of the CDR3: TGTGCCAGCAGTGATACGGGACTAGCGGCTTACAATGAGCAGTTCTTC. The encoded protein is CASSDTGLAAYNEQFF.

This rearrangement joins TRBV2 to TRBJ2-3; 11 positions match TRBD2. The CDR3 has 15 amino acids. Germline V gene data show CDR1 as SNHLY and CDR2 as FYNNEI. The trim removed 6 bases at V and 2 bases at J, leaving 4 bases unmatched. In nucleotides, the CDR3 is TGTGCCAGCAGAGCGACTAGCGGGGTCACAGATACGCAGTATTTT. Translated: CASRATSGVTDTQYF.

A few counts support this clone. V gene TRBV29-1 combines with J gene TRBJ2-1; D gene unclear. Germline values: CDR1 SQVTM, CDR2 ANQGSEA. The CDR3 extends over 14 amino acids. Trimming stripped 3 bases from V and 2 bases from J, with 11 bases between. The CDR3 coding sequence is TGCAGCGTTGAGGGCCTTCGGGCCTACAATGAGCAGTTCTTC. It yields the protein CSVEGLRAYNEQFF.

The rearrangement links TRBV9 to TRBJ1-2; TRBD1 aligns across 7 bases. The CDR3 length is 14 residues. Germline CDR1 SGDLS, CDR2 YYNGEE. With V trimmed by 3 bases and J by 4 bases, 6 bases remained unmatched. The CDR3 coding sequence is TGTGCCAGCAGCGAAGGGGGCTCGTCCTATGGCTACACCTTC. Protein sequence: CASSEGGSSYGYTF.

This clone was counted once. The chain combines TRBV4-1 with TRBJ2-2; TRBD2 matches 7 bases. CDR1 is MGHRA and CDR2 is YSYEKL in the germline V gene. CDR3 length: 13 amino acids. V was pared by 8 bases and J by 6 bases, with 6 bases of the junction left unmatched. The CDR3 loop reads CASFGEGPGELFF. The CDR3 coding sequence is TGCGCCAGCTTCGGGGAGGGCCCCGGGGAGCTGTTTTTT.

The chain has TRBV29-1 and TRBJ1-2; D remains ambiguous. The CDR3 contains 13 residues. Per germline, CDR1 SQVTM and CDR2 ANQGSEA. Trimming stripped 6 bases from V and 4 bases from J, with 15 bases between. CDR3 bases: TGCAGCGTCCGAGGAGACATAGGCTATGGCTACACCTTC. It encodes CSVRGDIGYGYTF.

J is TRBJ2-5 and V is TRBV27; 8 nucleotides line up with TRBD2. There are 14 residues in the CDR3. Germline V gives CDR1 MNHEY, CDR2 SMNVEV (reference sequence). V lost 7 bases to trimming and J lost 5 bases; unmatched junction nucleotides: 9. The CDR3 DNA is TGTGCCAGCACTAGCCACCCGGGAGGGGAGACCCAGTACTTC. It translates to CASTSHPGGETQYF.

Only a few counts were recorded for this clone. This chain uses TRBV29-1 with TRBJ2-1, with TRBD2 identical over 8 bases. Germline V gene sequence: CDR1 SQVTM, CDR2 ANQGSEA. The CDR3 is 15 amino acids. After removal of 3 bases from V and 4 bases from J, the junction contained 8 bases not matched to a gene. The CDR3, as DNA: TGCAGCGTTGACCTCGTGACTAGCGAGTACAATGAGCAGTTCTTC. The encoded protein is CSVDLVTSEYNEQFF.

This clone was found once. The genes are TRBV29-1 and TRBJ2-7, with unresolved D. This CDR3 is built from 11 residues. The ends were cut back, 4 bases at V and 5 bases at J, with 9 bases in the middle. Germline V gives CDR1 SQVTM, CDR2 ANQGSEA. CDR3 loop: CSVVALNEQYF. CDR3 DNA: TGCAGCGTTGTTGCCCTAAACGAGCAGTACTTC.

V and J are TRBV15 and TRBJ2-1; 10 positions agree with TRBD2. Germline V gene sequence: CDR1 LNHNV, CDR2 YYDKDF (reference sequence). The CDR3 loop spans 15 amino acids. J gave up 7 bases and V 5 bases, and 8 bases lay outside the gene matches. Written as DNA, the CDR3 is TGTGCCACCAGCGGAGCGGGAGGGCCTGGTAATGAGCAGTTCTTC. Translating gives CATSGAGGPGNEQFF.

The chain employs TRBV7-9 and TRBJ2-7; 7 nucleotides line up with TRBD2. Germline trimming cut 4 bases from V and 2 bases from J; bases unmatched to any gene: 8. This CDR3 has 15 residues. In germline, CDR1 is SEHNR, CDR2 FQNEAQ (reference sequence). The CDR3 DNA is TGTGCCAGCAGCTCCGAGCGGGAAGCAGCCTACGAGCAGTACTTC. Protein: CASSSEREAAYEQYF.